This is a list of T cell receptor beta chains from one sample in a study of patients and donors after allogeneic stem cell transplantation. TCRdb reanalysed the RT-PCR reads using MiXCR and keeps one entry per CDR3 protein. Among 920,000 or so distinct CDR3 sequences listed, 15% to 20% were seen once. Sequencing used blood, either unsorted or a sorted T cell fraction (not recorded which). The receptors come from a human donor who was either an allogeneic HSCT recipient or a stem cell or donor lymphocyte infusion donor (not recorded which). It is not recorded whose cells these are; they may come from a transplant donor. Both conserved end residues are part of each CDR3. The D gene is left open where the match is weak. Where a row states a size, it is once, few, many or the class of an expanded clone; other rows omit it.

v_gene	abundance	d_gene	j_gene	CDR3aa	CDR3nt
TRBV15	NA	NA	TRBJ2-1	CATSRDPRGAGEQFF	TGTGCCACCAGCAGAGATCCTCGAGGGGCAGGTGAGCAGTTCTTC
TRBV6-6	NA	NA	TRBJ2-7	CASSYVRNGQYF	TGTGCCAGCAGTTACGTCAGAAACGGCCAGTACTTC
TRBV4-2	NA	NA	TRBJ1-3	CASSPFRGAGAGNTIYF	TGTGCCAGCAGCCCTTTTCGGGGGGCTGGTGCTGGAAACACCATATATTTT
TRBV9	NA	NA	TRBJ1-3	CASSATGPRAGNTIYF	TGTGCCAGCAGCGCCACAGGGCCCCGAGCTGGAAACACCATATATTTT
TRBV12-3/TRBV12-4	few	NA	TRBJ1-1	CASSLGDSDLSTEAFF	TGTGCCAGCAGTTTGGGTGACTCCGATTTGAGTACTGAAGCTTTCTTT
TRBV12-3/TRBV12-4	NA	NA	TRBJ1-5	CASSLRQGRSSNQPQHF	TGTGCCAGCAGTTTACGGCAGGGGCGGAGTAGCAATCAGCCCCAGCATTTT
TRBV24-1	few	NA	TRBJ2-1	CATSGRRPNNEQFF	TGTGCCACCAGTGGGAGACGACCGAACAATGAGCAGTTCTTC
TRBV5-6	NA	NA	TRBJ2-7	CASSFSRVPGPRKQYF	TGTGCCAGCAGCTTCTCGCGTGTTCCAGGCCCCCGGAAACAGTACTTC
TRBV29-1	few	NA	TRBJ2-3	CSVDPPGTDTQYF	TGCAGCGTTGATCCGCCGGGCACAGATACGCAGTATTTT
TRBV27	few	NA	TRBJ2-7	CASMRILRDVQRNEQYF	TGTGCCAGCATGAGGATTTTGCGGGACGTCCAGAGGAACGAGCAGTACTTC
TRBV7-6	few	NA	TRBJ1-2	CASSRRDTEYGYTF	TGTGCCAGCAGCCGCCGGGACACGGAATATGGCTACACCTTC
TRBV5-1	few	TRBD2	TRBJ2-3	CASSRTGLAASTDTQYF	TGCGCCAGCAGCCGGACGGGACTAGCGGCCAGCACAGATACGCAGTATTTT
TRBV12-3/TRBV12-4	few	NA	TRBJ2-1	CASSLQSVLFF	TGTGCCAGCAGTTTGCAGTCGGTACTGTTCTTC
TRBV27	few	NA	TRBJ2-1	CASSLWGDGNEQFF	TGTGCCAGCAGTTTATGGGGTGATGGGAATGAGCAGTTCTTC
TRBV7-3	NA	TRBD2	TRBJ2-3	CASSPRGLAGTDTQYF	TGTGCCAGCAGCCCCCGCGGACTAGCCGGCACAGATACGCAGTATTTT
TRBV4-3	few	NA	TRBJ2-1	CASSQFPSMGLKDNEQFF	TGCGCCAGCAGCCAATTTCCGTCTATGGGCTTAAAGGACAATGAGCAGTTCTTC
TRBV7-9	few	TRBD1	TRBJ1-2	CASSLGTGATYGYTF	TGTGCCAGCAGCTTAGGGACAGGGGCGACCTATGGCTACACCTTC
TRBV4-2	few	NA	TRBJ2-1	CASSQAGDAYNEQFF	TGTGCCAGCAGCCAAGCAGGGGACGCGTACAATGAGCAGTTCTTC